Listed below are T cell receptor beta chains from one sample, sequenced in a study of blood T cell repertoires in COVID-19. This table comes from immunoSEQ multiplex PCR, and its TCRdb copy is limited to in-frame clones, with some not included. The table has 390,000 or so clones, 80% to 90% seen once. Sequencing used PBMCs or T cells enriched from blood (not recorded which). The receptors come from a man aged 18 to 29 who had recovered from COVID-19. Each CDR3 is given with its conserved first and last residue. Each record gives: J gene, clone size, V gene, D gene, CDR3 length, CDR3 DNA, CDR3 protein. D genes are given only for firm matches. Some rows have no size entry. The others give once, few or many, or a class for an expanded clone.

>TRBJ1-1|NA|TRBV21-1|NA|19
TGTGCCAGCAGCAAAGTCCGATACGTGGGGCTACCCCGGACCCCTGAAGCTTTCTTT
CASSKVRYVGLPRTPEAFF
>TRBJ1-1|NA|TRBV2|TRBD1|15
TGTGCCAGCAGCCGGGACAGGGGTCAGAGCACTGAAGCTTTCTTT
CASSRDRGQSTEAFF
>TRBJ2-2|once|TRBV19|TRBD2|16
TGTGCCAGTAGTATAACGGCGGGAGGGGGTACCGGGGAGCTGTTTTTT
CASSITAGGGTGELFF
>TRBJ1-2|NA|TRBV7-2|NA|17
TGTGCCAGCAGCTTAGCCCCGCAATTGATTCAGGAAGGTGGCTACACCTTC
CASSLAPQLIQEGGYTF
>TRBJ2-2|NA|TRBV19|NA|17
TGTGCCAGTAGTAAAACGAGGGTACCAGCTTATACCGGGGAGCTGTTTTTT
CASSKTRVPAYTGELFF
>TRBJ1-6|NA|TRBV7-9|TRBD1|16
TGTGCCAGCAGTCCCCCAGGGGACAGAAAAAATTCACCCCTCCACTTT
CASSPPGDRKNSPLHF
>TRBJ2-6|NA|TRBV7-3|NA|15
TGTGCCAGCAGCTCACTTAGCTCTGGGGCCAACGTCCTGACTTTC
CASSSLSSGANVLTF
>TRBJ2-5|NA|TRBV10-2|NA|14
TGCGCCAGCAGTAGGCGGAGCGGACAAGAGACCCAGTACTTC
CASSRRSGQETQYF
>TRBJ2-5|NA|TRBV5-1|NA|14
TGCGCCAGCAGCTCCGCGGGCTCCCAAGAGACCCAGTACTTC
CASSSAGSQETQYF
>TRBJ2-7|many|TRBV18|TRBD2|15
TGTGCCAGCTCACCTACCGGGACTAGCGGGTACGAGCAGTACTTC
CASSPTGTSGYEQYF
>TRBJ2-2|few|TRBV27|TRBD2|17
TGTGCCAGCAGTTTATTGGCTAGCGGGAGAGGCACCGGGGAGCTGTTTTTT
CASSLLASGRGTGELFF
>TRBJ2-5|few|TRBV19|TRBD2|17
TGTGCCAGTAGTATTGGAGAAGCCTTAGCGGGGCAAGAGACCCAGTACTTC
CASSIGEALAGQETQYF
>TRBJ1-6|NA|TRBV30|NA|12
TGTGCCTGGAGTGTGACAGCTTCACCCCTCCACTTT
CAWSVTASPLHF
>TRBJ2-6|NA|TRBV27|NA|14
TGTGCCAGTTCCTCGGTCCTGGGGGCCAACGTCCTGACTTTC
CASSSVLGANVLTF
>TRBJ1-5|NA|TRBV7-9|NA|13
TGTGCCAGCAGCTCCTTGCAGAATCAGCCCCAGCATTTT
CASSSLQNQPQHF
>TRBJ2-1|once|TRBV7-2|NA|14
TGTGCCAGCAGCTTAGGACATGGGTATAATGAGCAGTTCTTC
CASSLGHGYNEQFF
>TRBJ1-2|NA|TRBV29-1|NA|10
TGCAGCGTTGGTCCAGGTGGCTACACCTTC
CSVGPGGYTF